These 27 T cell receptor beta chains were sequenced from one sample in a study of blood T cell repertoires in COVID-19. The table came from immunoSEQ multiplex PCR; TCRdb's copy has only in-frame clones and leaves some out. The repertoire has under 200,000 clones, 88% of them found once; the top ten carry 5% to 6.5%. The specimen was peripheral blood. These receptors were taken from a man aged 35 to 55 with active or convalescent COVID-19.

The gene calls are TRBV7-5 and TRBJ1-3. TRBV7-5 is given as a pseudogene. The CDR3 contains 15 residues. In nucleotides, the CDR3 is TGTGTCAGAAGCTTAGCCCCTGCGTTGGGAAACACCATATATTTT. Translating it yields CVRSLAPALGNTIYF.

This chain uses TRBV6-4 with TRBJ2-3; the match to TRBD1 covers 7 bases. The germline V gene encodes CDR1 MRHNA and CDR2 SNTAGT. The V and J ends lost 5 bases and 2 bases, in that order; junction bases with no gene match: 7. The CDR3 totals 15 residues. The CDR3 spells CASSTEQGYTDTQYF. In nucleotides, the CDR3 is TGTGCCAGCAGTACCGAACAGGGGTACACAGATACGCAGTATTTT.

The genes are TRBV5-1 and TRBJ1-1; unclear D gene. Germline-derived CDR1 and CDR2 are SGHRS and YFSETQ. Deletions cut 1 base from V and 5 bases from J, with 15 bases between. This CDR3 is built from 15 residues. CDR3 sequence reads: CASSLTPSEMTEAFF. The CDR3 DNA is TGCGCCAGCAGCTTGACCCCTTCGGAGATGACTGAAGCTTTCTTT.

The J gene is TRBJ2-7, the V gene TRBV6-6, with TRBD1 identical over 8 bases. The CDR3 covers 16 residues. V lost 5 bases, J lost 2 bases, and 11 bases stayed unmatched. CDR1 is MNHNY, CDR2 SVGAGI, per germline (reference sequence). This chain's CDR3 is CASSPIHRDRTYEQYF. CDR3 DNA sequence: TGTGCCAGCAGTCCAATTCACCGGGACAGGACCTACGAGCAGTACTTC.

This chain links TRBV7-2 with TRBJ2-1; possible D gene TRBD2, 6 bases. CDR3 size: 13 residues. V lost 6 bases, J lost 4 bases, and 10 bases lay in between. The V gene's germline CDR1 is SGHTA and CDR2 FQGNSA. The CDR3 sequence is CASSWDFYNEQFF. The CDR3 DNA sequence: TGTGCCAGCAGTTGGGACTTTTACAATGAGCAGTTCTTC.

The CDR3: CASSQGETLGQGNQPQHF. The CDR3 bases are TGTGCCAGCAGCCAAGGAGAGACCTTGGGACAGGGCAATCAGCCCCAGCATTTT. The J gene is TRBJ1-5, the V gene TRBV3-1 (or the pseudogene TRBV3-2), with 8 bases aligning to TRBD1. This CDR3 spans 18 amino acids. Unmatched junction bases numbered 10, after V lost 1 base and J lost 2 bases. The germline V gene has CDR1 LGHDT and CDR2 YNNKEL (reference sequence).

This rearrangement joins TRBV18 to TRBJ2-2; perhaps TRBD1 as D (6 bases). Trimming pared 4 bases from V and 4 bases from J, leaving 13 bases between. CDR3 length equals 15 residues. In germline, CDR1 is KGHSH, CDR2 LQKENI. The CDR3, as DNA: TGTGCCAGCTCACTGGCTGAAGGGGGCACCGGGGAGCTGTTTTTT. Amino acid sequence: CASSLAEGGTGELFF.

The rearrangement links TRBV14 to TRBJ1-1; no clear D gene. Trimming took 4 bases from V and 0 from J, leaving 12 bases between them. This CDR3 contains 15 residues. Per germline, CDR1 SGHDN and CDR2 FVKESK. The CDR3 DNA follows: TGTGCCAGCAGCCCGGTGCGGCAATTGAACACTGAAGCTTTCTTT. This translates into CASSPVRQLNTEAFF.

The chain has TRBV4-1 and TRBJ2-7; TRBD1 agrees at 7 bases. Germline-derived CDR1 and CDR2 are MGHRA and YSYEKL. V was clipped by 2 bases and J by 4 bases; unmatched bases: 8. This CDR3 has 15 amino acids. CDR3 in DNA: TGCGCCAGCAGCCAACGGACAGGTGGGGATTACGAGCAGTACTTC. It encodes CASSQRTGGDYEQYF.

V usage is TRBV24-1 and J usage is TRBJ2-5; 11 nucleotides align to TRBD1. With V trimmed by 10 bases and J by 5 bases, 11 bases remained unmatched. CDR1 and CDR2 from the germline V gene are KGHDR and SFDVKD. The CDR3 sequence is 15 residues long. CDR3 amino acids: CATAPRTGGVETQYF. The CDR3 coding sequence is TGTGCCACGGCCCCCAGGACAGGGGGCGTCGAGACCCAGTACTTC.

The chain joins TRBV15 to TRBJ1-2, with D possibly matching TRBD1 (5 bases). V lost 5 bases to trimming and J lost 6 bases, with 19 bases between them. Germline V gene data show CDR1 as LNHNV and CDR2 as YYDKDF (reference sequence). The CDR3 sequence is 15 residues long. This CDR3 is CATSQVPALQDGYTF. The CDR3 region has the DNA TGTGCCACCAGCCAAGTTCCAGCATTACAGGATGGCTACACCTTC.

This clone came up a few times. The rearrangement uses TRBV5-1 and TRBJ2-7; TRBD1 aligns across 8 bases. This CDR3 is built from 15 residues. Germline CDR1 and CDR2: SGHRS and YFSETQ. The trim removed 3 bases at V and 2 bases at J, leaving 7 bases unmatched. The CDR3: CASSSDRVPTYEQYF. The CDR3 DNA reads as TGCGCCAGCAGCTCGGACAGGGTCCCCACCTACGAGCAGTACTTC.

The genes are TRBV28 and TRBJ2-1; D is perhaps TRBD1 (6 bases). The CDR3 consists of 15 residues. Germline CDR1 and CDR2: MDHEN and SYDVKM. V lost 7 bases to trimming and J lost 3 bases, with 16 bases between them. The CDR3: CASTQGFLLYNEQFF. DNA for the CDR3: TGTGCCAGCACTCAGGGGTTTCTTCTCTACAATGAGCAGTTCTTC.

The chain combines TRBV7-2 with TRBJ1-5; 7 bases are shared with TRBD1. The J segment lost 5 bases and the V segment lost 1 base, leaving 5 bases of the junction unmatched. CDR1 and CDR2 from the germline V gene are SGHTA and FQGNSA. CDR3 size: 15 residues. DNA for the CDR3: TGTGCCAGCAGCTTAGAGGGGGCCAACCATCAGCCCCAGCATTTT. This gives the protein CASSLEGANHQPQHF.

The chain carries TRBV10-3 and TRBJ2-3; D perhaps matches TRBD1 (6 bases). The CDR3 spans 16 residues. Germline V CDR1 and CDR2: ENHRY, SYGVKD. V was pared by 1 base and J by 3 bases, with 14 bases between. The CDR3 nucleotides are TGTGCCATCAGTGAGTGGAAGACAGGCAGGACAGATACGCAGTATTTT. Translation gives CAISEWKTGRTDTQYF.

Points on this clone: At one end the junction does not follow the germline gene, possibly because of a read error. CDR3 coding DNA: TGTGCCAGCAGCTCAGAAGTTGGGCAGCGGCCTGGTTTC. It yields the protein CASSSEVGQRPGF. This chain uses TRBV2 with TRBJ1-2, with D unresolved. This CDR3 contains 13 residues. The germline V gene encodes CDR1 SNHLY and CDR2 FYNNEI.

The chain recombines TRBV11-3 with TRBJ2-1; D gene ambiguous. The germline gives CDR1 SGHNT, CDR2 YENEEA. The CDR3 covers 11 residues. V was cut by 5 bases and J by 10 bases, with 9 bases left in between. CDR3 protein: CASSTTSEQFF. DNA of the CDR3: TGTGCCAGCAGCACGACATCGGAGCAGTTCTTC.

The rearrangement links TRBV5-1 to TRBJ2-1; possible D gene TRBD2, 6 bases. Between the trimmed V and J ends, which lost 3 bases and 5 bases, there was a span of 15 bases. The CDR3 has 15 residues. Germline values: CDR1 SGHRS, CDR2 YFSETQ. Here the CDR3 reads CASSSDGTVHNEQFF. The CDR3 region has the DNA TGCGCCAGCAGCTCAGACGGGACTGTTCACAATGAGCAGTTCTTC. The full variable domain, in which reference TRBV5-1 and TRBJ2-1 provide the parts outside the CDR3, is KAGVTQTPRYLIKTRGQQVTLSCSPISGHRSVSWYQQTPGQGLQFLFEYFSETQRNKGNFPGRFSGRQFSNSRSEMNVSTLELGDSALYLCASSSDGTVHNEQFFGPGTRLTVL.

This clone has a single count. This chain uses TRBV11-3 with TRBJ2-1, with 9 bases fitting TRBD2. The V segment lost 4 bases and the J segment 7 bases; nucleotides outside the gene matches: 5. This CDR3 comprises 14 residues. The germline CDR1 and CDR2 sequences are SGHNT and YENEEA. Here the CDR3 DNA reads TGTGCCAGCAGCTCGCTAGCGGGATCAAATGAGCAGTTCTTC. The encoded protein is CASSSLAGSNEQFF.

CDR3 protein: CASSPHREGGYTF. For the CDR3, the DNA is TGTGCCAGCAGCCCACACAGGGAAGGTGGCTACACCTTC. The chain employs TRBV7-2 and TRBJ1-2; a possible D gene is TRBD1 (6 bases). Germline values: CDR1 SGHTA, CDR2 FQGNSA. The CDR3 has 13 amino acids. Between the trimmed V and J ends, which lost 5 bases and 7 bases, there was a span of 14 bases.

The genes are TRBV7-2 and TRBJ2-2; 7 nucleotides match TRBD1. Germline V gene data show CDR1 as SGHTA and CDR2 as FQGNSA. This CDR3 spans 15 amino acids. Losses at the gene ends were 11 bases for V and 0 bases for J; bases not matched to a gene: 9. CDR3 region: CAFRGTATNTGELFF. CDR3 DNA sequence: TGTGCCTTCAGGGGGACAGCCACGAACACCGGGGAGCTGTTTTTT.

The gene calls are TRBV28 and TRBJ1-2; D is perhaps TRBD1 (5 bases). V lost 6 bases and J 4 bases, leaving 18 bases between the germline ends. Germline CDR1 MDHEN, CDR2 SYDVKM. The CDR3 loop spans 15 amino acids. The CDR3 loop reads CASRTPQRGGYGYTF. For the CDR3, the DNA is TGTGCCAGCAGGACTCCCCAAAGGGGCGGCTATGGCTACACCTTC.

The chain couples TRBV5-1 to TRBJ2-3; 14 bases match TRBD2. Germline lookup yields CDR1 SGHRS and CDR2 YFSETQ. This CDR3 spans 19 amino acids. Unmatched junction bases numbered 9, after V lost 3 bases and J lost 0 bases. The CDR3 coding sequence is TGCGCCAGCAGCTCCCAACCGGGACTAGCGGGAGTAAGCACAGATACGCAGTATTTT. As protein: CASSSQPGLAGVSTDTQYF.

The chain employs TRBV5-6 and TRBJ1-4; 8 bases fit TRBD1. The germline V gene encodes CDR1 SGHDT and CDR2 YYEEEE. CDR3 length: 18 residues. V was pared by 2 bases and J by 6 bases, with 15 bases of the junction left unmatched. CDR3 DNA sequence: TGTGCCAGCAGCTTATCGCGGACAGGGTATTCTAGCGATGAAAAACTGTTTTTT. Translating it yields CASSLSRTGYSSDEKLFF. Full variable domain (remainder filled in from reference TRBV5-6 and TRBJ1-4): DAGVTQSPTHLIKTRGQQVTLRCSPKSGHDTVSWYQQALGQGPQFIFQYYEEEERQRGNFPDRFSGHQFPNYSSELNVNALLLGDSALYLCASSLSRTGYSSDEKLFFGSGTQLSVL.

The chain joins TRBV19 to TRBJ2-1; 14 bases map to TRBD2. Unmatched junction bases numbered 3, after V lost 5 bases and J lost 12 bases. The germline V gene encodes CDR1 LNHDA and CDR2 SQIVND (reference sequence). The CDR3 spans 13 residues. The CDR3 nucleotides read TGTGCCAGTAGTGTCGGGACTAGCGGGGGGCAGTTCTTC. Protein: CASSVGTSGGQFF.

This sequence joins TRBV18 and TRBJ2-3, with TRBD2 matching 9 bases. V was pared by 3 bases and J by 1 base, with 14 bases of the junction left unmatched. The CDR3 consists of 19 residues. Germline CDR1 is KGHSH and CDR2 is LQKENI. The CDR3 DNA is TGTGCCAGCTCACCCTCCGCCATTATGGAGCGGGGGGGCACAGATACGCAGTATTTT. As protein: CASSPSAIMERGGTDTQYF.

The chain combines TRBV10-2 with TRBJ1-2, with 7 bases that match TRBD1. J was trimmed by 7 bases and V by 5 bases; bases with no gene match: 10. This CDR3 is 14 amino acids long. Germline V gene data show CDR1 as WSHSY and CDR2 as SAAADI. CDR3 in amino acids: CASSLQGEQGGYTF. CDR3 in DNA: TGCGCCAGCAGTCTCCAGGGGGAGCAAGGTGGCTACACCTTC.